These 28 T cell receptor beta chains were sequenced from one sample in a study of technical replicates of blood from a few donors. Produced via immunoSEQ multiplex PCR; TCRdb's table is partial and in-frame only. This repertoire shows under 90,000 clones, just under 95% found once; its top ten account for 0.2% to 0.3%. Material: T cells isolated from PBMCs. The receptors derive from a human donor in good health.

The chain is built from TRBV28 and TRBJ2-1, with TRBD2 identical over 12 bases. V dropped 2 bases and J dropped 7; count of bases not matched to a gene: 3. Per germline, CDR1 MDHEN and CDR2 SYDVKM. This CDR3 has 15 amino acids. CDR3 sequence reads: CASSLRLAGVNEQFF. The CDR3 region has the DNA TGTGCCAGCAGTTTAAGACTAGCGGGGGTAAATGAGCAGTTCTTC.

J is TRBJ2-7 and V is TRBV29-1, with 9 bases identical to TRBD1. This CDR3 has 14 amino acids. Germline lookup yields CDR1 SQVTM and CDR2 ANQGSEA. The junction had 5 bases not matched to a gene; V was cut back by 5 bases and J by 0 bases. Written as DNA, the CDR3 is TGCAGCGTTCTGACAGGGGGTAGCTCCTACGAGCAGTACTTC. It encodes CSVLTGGSSYEQYF.

V gene TRBV19 combines with J gene TRBJ1-1, with D possibly matching TRBD1 (6 bases). Germline values: CDR1 LNHDA, CDR2 SQIVND (reference sequence). The V and J ends lost 7 bases and 5 bases respectively, with 17 bases between them. This CDR3 has 14 residues. The CDR3 DNA reads as TGTGCCAGTAAGGGGGGGCAGGGTGGAACTGAAGCTTTCTTT. Its protein product is CASKGGQGGTEAFF.

This clone was detected only once. The chain employs TRBV5-1 and TRBJ1-1, with D possibly matching TRBD1 (5 bases). CDR1 SGHRS and CDR2 YFSETQ come from the germline V gene. The CDR3 length is 14 residues. V was shortened by 2 bases and J by 1 base, with 9 bases between the two germline ends. The CDR3, as DNA: TGCGCCAGCAGCTTCAGGACAACGAACACTGAAGCTTTCTTT. It is translated as CASSFRTTNTEAFF.

This clone came up once. The J gene is TRBJ2-7, the V gene TRBV28; the D is unclear. Germline loops: CDR1 MDHEN, CDR2 SYDVKM. This CDR3 comprises 13 residues. The ends were cut back, 2 bases at V and 3 bases at J, with 8 bases in the middle. CDR3 in DNA: TGTGCCAGCAGTTTAACATCGATCTACGAGCAGTACTTC. Protein: CASSLTSIYEQYF.

This clone was seen a few times. DNA of the CDR3: TGTGCCAGCAGCTTTGGGGGGATCTCTGAAGCTTTCTTT. This sequence encodes CASSFGGISEAFF. The rearrangement links TRBV7-9 to TRBJ1-1; D is possibly TRBD1 (5 bases). Germline CDR1 SEHNR, CDR2 FQNEAQ (reference sequence). V was clipped by 3 bases and J by 6 bases, with 11 bases between them. The CDR3 runs to 13 residues.

The chain combines TRBV9 with TRBJ2-1; 8 bases are a match to TRBD2. The CDR3 extends over 15 amino acids. V shed 0 bases, J shed 7 bases, and the junction held 6 bases outside the gene matches. Germline CDR1 and CDR2: SGDLS and YYNGEE. In DNA, the CDR3 is TGTGCCAGCAGCGTAGGGGGTAGCGGGGTGAATGAGCAGTTCTTC. This sequence encodes CASSVGGSGVNEQFF.

The chain recombines TRBV4-1 with TRBJ2-7; 8 bases fit TRBD1. Germline CDR1 MGHRA, CDR2 YSYEKL. The V and J ends lost 0 bases and 3 bases, in that order; junction bases with no gene match: 1. The CDR3 consists of 14 residues. This CDR3 is CASSQDDRGYEQYF. CDR3 coding DNA: TGCGCCAGCAGCCAAGATGACAGGGGCTACGAGCAGTACTTC.

This chain uses TRBV27 with TRBJ1-5, with D uncertain. Germline loops: CDR1 MNHEY, CDR2 SMNVEV (reference sequence). The CDR3 runs to 13 residues. The V end lost 4 bases, the J end lost 4 bases, and 8 bases lay between the germline ends. The CDR3 DNA reads as TGTGCCAGCAGTTCAGACGGGAATCAGCCCCAGCATTTT. It translates to CASSSDGNQPQHF.

The gene calls are TRBV5-4 and TRBJ2-1; D gene uncertain. V was pared by 4 bases and J by 7 bases, with 18 bases between. The CDR3 covers 15 residues. The germline CDR1 and CDR2 sequences are SGHNT and YYREEE (reference sequence). This CDR3 reads CASSKLAVRINEQFF. DNA of the CDR3: TGTGCCAGCAGCAAACTGGCGGTGCGTATTAATGAGCAGTTCTTC. The entire variable domain, with the rest obtained from reference TRBV5-4 and TRBJ2-1, is as follows: ETGVTQSPTHLIKTRGQQVTLRCSSQSGHNTVSWYQQALGQGPQFIFQYYREEENGRGNFPPRFSGLQFPNYSSELNVNALELDDSALYLCASSKLAVRINEQFFGPGTRLTVL.

CDR3 loop: CASSQVGGRNQPQHF. For the CDR3, the DNA is TGCGCCAGCAGCCAAGTGGGGGGACGCAATCAGCCCCAGCATTTT. V and J are TRBV4-1 and TRBJ1-5, with D possibly being TRBD1 (5 bases). Trimming shortened V by 1 base and J by 2 bases, and 9 bases separated the two germline ends. CDR3 length: 15 residues. Germline CDR1 and CDR2: MGHRA and YSYEKL.

The rearrangement joins TRBV30 to TRBJ1-2; TRBD1 might be the D (6 bases). The V and J ends lost 8 bases and 0 bases respectively, with 16 bases between them. The V gene's germline CDR1 is GTSNPN and CDR2 SVGIG (reference sequence). The CDR3 is 14 residues long. CDR3 in amino acids: CAQKGRGANYGYTF. CDR3 bases: TGTGCCCAGAAGGGCAGGGGAGCTAACTATGGCTACACCTTC.

The chain links TRBV5-1 to TRBJ2-7; D might be TRBD2 (5 bases). Trimming pared 5 bases from V and 0 bases from J, leaving 6 bases between. CDR3 length: 12 residues. Germline V CDR1 and CDR2: SGHRS, YFSETQ. The CDR3 region has the DNA TGCGCCAGCAGGGGGAGCTCCTACGAGCAGTACTTC. It is translated as CASRGSSYEQYF.

The chain employs TRBV30 and TRBJ1-4; D might be TRBD1 (6 bases). V lost 5 bases and J 7 bases, leaving 17 bases between the germline ends. Per germline, CDR1 GTSNPN and CDR2 SVGIG (reference sequence). The CDR3 sequence is 14 residues long. CDR3 DNA sequence: TGTGCCTGGGTCTCCCCCGGGACAACTGAAAAACTGTTTTTT. Translated, it gives CAWVSPGTTEKLFF.

The chain uses TRBV6-5 and TRBJ1-1; D ambiguous. This CDR3 has 15 amino acids. CDR1 is MNHEY and CDR2 is SVGAGI in the germline V gene. V was pared by 2 bases and J by 1 base, with 11 bases between. The CDR3 sequence is CASSYHSNRNTEAFF. In nucleotides, the CDR3 is TGTGCCAGCAGTTACCACTCGAATAGGAACACTGAAGCTTTCTTT.

This chain uses TRBV11-2 with TRBJ2-2, with D possibly TRBD2 on 6 matching bases. The ends were cut back, 0 bases at V and 6 bases at J, with 14 bases in the middle. The CDR3 is made up of 16 amino acids. CDR1 and CDR2 (germline): SGHAT, FQNNGV. The chain's CDR3 is CASSLEVLSGSGELFF. As DNA, the CDR3 is TGTGCCAGCAGCTTAGAGGTACTCAGCGGGTCCGGGGAGCTGTTTTTT.

This rearrangement joins TRBV9 to TRBJ2-1; tentative D call: TRBD2 (6 bases). The CDR3 sequence is 13 residues long. Deletions cut 4 bases from V and 7 bases from J, with 12 bases between. CDR1 is SGDLS and CDR2 is YYNGEE in the germline V gene. The CDR3 region is CASSPGGRNEQFF. The DNA of the CDR3 is TGTGCCAGCAGCCCCGGGGGAAGGAATGAGCAGTTCTTC. Full variable domain (outside the CDR3, taken from reference TRBV9 and TRBJ2-1): DSGVTQTPKHLITATGQRVTLRCSPRSGDLSVYWYQQSLDQGLQFLIQYYNGEERAKGNILERFSAQQFPDLHSELNLSSLELGDSALYFCASSPGGRNEQFFGPGTRLTVL.

This chain uses TRBV6-6 with TRBJ1-2; D uncertain. Germline assignment: CDR1 MNHNY and CDR2 SVGAGI (reference sequence). V dropped 4 bases and J dropped 4 bases, with 16 bases sitting between them. This CDR3 spans 15 amino acids. DNA for the CDR3: TGTGCCAGCAGTTCAATCCCTGACACGATCTATGGCTACACCTTC. Translating gives CASSSIPDTIYGYTF.

V gene TRBV10-1 combines with J gene TRBJ2-1, with 7 bases lining up with TRBD2. V was pared by 8 bases and J by 1 base, with 5 bases of the junction left unmatched. Germline V gene data show CDR1 as WNHNN and CDR2 as SYGVQD (reference sequence). This CDR3 contains 14 residues. CDR3 in amino acids: CASSRGISYNEQFF. The CDR3 nucleotides are TGCGCCAGCTCGCGGGGGATATCCTACAATGAGCAGTTCTTC.

The chain has TRBV27 and TRBJ2-3; the match to TRBD2 covers 12 bases. Germline trimming cut 10 bases from V and 5 bases from J; bases unmatched to any gene: 13. Germline CDR1 and CDR2: MNHEY and SMNVEV (reference sequence). The CDR3 contains 16 residues. Here the CDR3 DNA reads TGTGCCACCGGCCTAGGGGCTAGCGGGGGGGGAGATACGCAGTATTTT. Translating gives CATGLGASGGGDTQYF.

The genes are TRBV7-6 and TRBJ2-3; maybe TRBD1 (6 bases). CDR1 SGHVS and CDR2 FNYEAQ come from the germline V gene. V dropped 1 base and J dropped 0 bases, with 8 bases sitting between them. The CDR3 sequence is 15 residues long. CDR3 bases: TGTGCCAGCAGCTTAGGAAGGGGGAGCACAGATACGCAGTATTTT. This codes for CASSLGRGSTDTQYF.

V and J are TRBV7-8 and TRBJ1-2; D gene ambiguous. The germline V gene has CDR1 SGHVS and CDR2 FQNEAQ. V was shortened by 1 base and J by 4 bases, with 10 bases between the two germline ends. The CDR3 contains 14 residues. In DNA, the CDR3 is TGTGCCAGCAGCTTAGTGTGGGCGGGCTATGGCTACACCTTC. It translates to CASSLVWAGYGYTF.

V is TRBV18 and J is TRBJ2-7; D is perhaps TRBD1 (6 bases). This CDR3 spans 14 amino acids. V lost 3 bases, J lost 0 bases, and 9 bases lay in between. CDR1 and CDR2 (germline): KGHSH, LQKENI. Here the CDR3 reads CASSPDRTSYEQYF. The CDR3 bases are TGTGCCAGCTCACCGGACAGAACCTCCTACGAGCAGTACTTC. The full variable domain, completed using reference TRBV18 and TRBJ2-7, is NAGVMQNPRHLVRRRGQEARLRCSPMKGHSHVYWYRQLPEEGLKFMVYLQKENIIDESGMPKERFSAEFPKEGPSILRIQQVVRGDSAAYFCASSPDRTSYEQYFGPGTRLTVT.

V is TRBV25-1 and J is TRBJ1-5; 9 bases match TRBD1. This CDR3 comprises 18 residues. The V gene's germline CDR1 is MGHDK and CDR2 SYGVNS. V gave up 1 base and J gave up 7 bases; unmatched junction bases: 14. CDR3 in amino acids: CASSESRGTGKIGQPQHF. The CDR3 nucleotides are TGTGCCAGCAGTGAATCAAGGGGGACAGGGAAAATTGGACAGCCCCAGCATTTT.

The chain is built from TRBV9 and TRBJ2-1; a weak D match, TRBD1 (7 bases). V was trimmed by 0 bases and J by 7 bases, leaving 20 bases between them. CDR3 length: 17 residues. Germline V CDR1 and CDR2: SGDLS, YYNGEE. The CDR3 DNA reads TGTGCCAGCAGCGTAGGGGGGGCGGACAGGTTAGGAAATGAGCAGTTCTTC. This encodes CASSVGGADRLGNEQFF.

The rearrangement uses TRBV4-1 and TRBJ2-1; no reliable D call. Between the trimmed V and J ends, which lost 3 bases and 5 bases, there was a span of 11 bases. CDR3 size: 14 residues. Germline loops: CDR1 MGHRA, CDR2 YSYEKL. The CDR3 nucleotides read TGCGCCAGCAGCCATCCCCAGGTAAACAATGAGCAGTTCTTC. Translated, it gives CASSHPQVNNEQFF.

The chain recombines TRBV5-4 with TRBJ2-3, with 7 bases fitting TRBD2. V shed 4 bases, J shed 2 bases, and the junction held 7 bases outside the gene matches. CDR1 and CDR2 (germline): SGHNT, YYREEE (reference sequence). This CDR3 has 15 residues. This chain's CDR3 is CASSLGGGYTDTQYF. The DNA of the CDR3 is TGTGCCAGCAGCCTAGGCGGGGGATACACAGATACGCAGTATTTT.

This chain connects TRBV5-1 to TRBJ1-3; D ambiguous. V was shortened by 5 bases and J by 0 bases, with 18 bases between the two germline ends. The CDR3 has 17 residues. The germline CDR1 and CDR2 sequences are SGHRS and YFSETQ. CDR3 region: CASSPRAPGSSGNTIYF. CDR3 DNA sequence: TGCGCCAGCAGTCCGAGGGCTCCGGGGAGCTCTGGAAACACCATATATTTT.